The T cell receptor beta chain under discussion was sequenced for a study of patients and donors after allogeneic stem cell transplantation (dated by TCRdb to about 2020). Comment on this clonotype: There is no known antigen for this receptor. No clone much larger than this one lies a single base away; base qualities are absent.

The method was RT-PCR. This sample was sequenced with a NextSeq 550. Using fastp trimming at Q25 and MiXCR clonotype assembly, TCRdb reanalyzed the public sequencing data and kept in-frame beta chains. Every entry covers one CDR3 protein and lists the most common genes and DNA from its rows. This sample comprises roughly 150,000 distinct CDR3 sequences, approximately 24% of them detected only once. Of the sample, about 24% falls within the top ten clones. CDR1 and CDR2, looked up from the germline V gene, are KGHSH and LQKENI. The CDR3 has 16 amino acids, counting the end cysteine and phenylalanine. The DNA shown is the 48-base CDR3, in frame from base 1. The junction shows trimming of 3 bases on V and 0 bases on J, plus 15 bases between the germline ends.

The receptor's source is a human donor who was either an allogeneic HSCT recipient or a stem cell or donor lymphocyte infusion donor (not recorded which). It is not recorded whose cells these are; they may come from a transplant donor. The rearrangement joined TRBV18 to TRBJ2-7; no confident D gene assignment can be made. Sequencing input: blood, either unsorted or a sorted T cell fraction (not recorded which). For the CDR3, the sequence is CASSPGGFRNSYEQYF. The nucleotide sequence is TGTGCCAGCTCACCGGGTGGCTTCCGAAACTCCTACGAGCAGTACTTC.